This T cell receptor (beta chain) was recovered during a study of PD-1 blockade in classical Hodgkin lymphoma. Whole-study results and caveats: In newly diagnosed patients, baseline TCR diversity was reportedly below that of healthy donors.

Autologous stem cell transplantation was followed by relapse in every patient, and brentuximab vedotin exposure varied. As for this clone: Its specificity is not known.

Data came from immunoSEQ multiplex PCR; TCRdb stores just in-frame clones and leaves some out. The sample has tens of thousands of clones, approximately 86% seen once. Germline values: CDR1 SQVTM, CDR2 ANQGSEA. Trimming shortened V by 4 bases and J by 4 bases, and 13 bases separated the two germline ends. The CDR3 runs 13 residues. This chain links TRBV29-1 with TRBJ1-1; D not certain. This TCR came from a human donor with classical Hodgkin lymphoma. The sequenced sample was peripheral blood mononuclear cells (PBMCs), obtained before the second cycle of nivolumab. The CDR3 sequence: CSVVLDRPTEAFF. The CDR3 nucleotides are TGCAGCGTTGTTTTAGATCGACCCACTGAAGCTTTCTTT.